The clone carrying this T cell receptor beta chain has a handful of counts. Its target is not known. Germline V gene data show CDR1 as SGHTA and CDR2 as FQGNSA. This CDR3 is built from 15 residues. The V gene lost 1 base and the J gene lost 5 bases, with 12 bases spanning the gap. This sample was included in a study of post-analysis software for immune sequencing data. Study results and limitations: Controls had lower frequencies than patients of 4 or 5 TRBV segments, which included TRBV5-6, TRBV5-1 and TRBV20-1.

TCR beta libraries were prepared from cDNA with unique molecular identifiers. TCRdb re-called the PCR reads through MiXCR, storing one row per CDR3 protein. The profile shows 450,000 to 650,000 distinct CDR3 sequences, 44% of them singletons. The chain carries TRBV7-2 and TRBJ2-1; possibly TRBD2 for D (7 bases). Sequencing input: blood. This clonotype was obtained from a girl under 18 with multiple sclerosis. The chain's CDR3 is CASSLVRGANNEQFF. CDR3 nucleotides: TGTGCCAGCAGCTTAGTCCGGGGGGCAAACAATGAGCAGTTCTTC.